This T cell receptor beta chain comes out of a study of T cell repertoires in cytomegalovirus infection. Remarks on this clonotype: Its antigen is currently unknown.

TCRdb reprocessed the reads via MiXCR and lists one record per CDR3 protein. The data contain fewer than 350,000 distinct CDR3 sequences, almost 30% of them seen just once; the ten biggest clones take up around 20%. Sequences were derived from cultured PBMCs, sampled from culture after CMV antigen stimulation. The receptor comes from a human donor in good health (CMV status not recorded). Some clones in this sample may be carry-over from other donors' samples.

The CDR3 DNA reads as TGTGCCAGCAGTACCCAGCGGGCCCGTTACTATGAGCAGTTCTTC. Amino acid sequence: CASSTQRARYYEQFF. J is TRBJ2-1 and V is TRBV6-8; weak D call: TRBD2 (6 bases). V was cut by 5 bases and J by 8 bases, with 19 bases left in between. From germline, CDR1 is MNHGY and CDR2 SAAAGT. The CDR3 length is 15 residues.